This TCR beta chain stems from a study of cytomegalovirus exposure and HLA in healthy donors. At the level of the study: Findings of an earlier analysis included some 120 million unique TCR beta sequences from roughly 180 million T cells.

Study observations and caveats: Across all donors, roughly uniform sequencing depth was an assumption of the presence/absence analyses. A few V segments could not be told apart, such as TRBV6-2 and TRBV6-3, and were left out. Several of the most significant clusters appeared, in a later analysis, to be linked to common viral pathogens.

This PCR relied on a set of 60 Vbeta primers and 13 Jbeta primers. Method: immunoSEQ multiplex PCR; TCRdb's copy keeps in-frame clones and lacks some. The sample holds 150,000 or so clones, 60% to 80% seen once. The ends lost 5 bases at V and 2 bases at J; junction bases unmatched: 8. The CDR3 is 17 amino acids. Germline V gene sequence: CDR1 MDHEN, CDR2 SYDVKM. Concerning this clone: Its target is not known.

The sequence was collected from a man aged 35-49 years in good health and CMV-seropositive. Sequenced sample: PBMCs. The chain couples TRBV28 to TRBJ2-7, with 14 bases lining up with TRBD2. The CDR3: CASSLGGLAGGTYEQYF. The DNA of the CDR3 is TGTGCCAGCAGTCTTGGAGGACTAGCGGGAGGTACCTACGAGCAGTACTTC.